This is a list of T cell receptor beta chains from one sample in a study of post-analysis software for immune sequencing data. TCRdb re-derived calls from the PCR reads in MiXCR, one entry per CDR3 protein. The top ten clones hold 0.56% of a sample with 700,000 to 800,000 distinct CDR3 sequences, roughly 30% of them seen once. Sequencing used blood. These receptors came from a girl between 5 and 17 years old with multiple sclerosis. Each CDR3 is given with its conserved first and last residue. A D gene is named only where the DNA matches it firmly. Size is stated for part of the rows, as once, few or many counts, or as a class when the clone is expanded.

cdr3_aa	d_call	j_call	v_call	clone_size
CASSWRHGASDTQYF	-	TRBJ2-3	TRBV5-6	-
CASTPTTGRSTDTQYF	-	TRBJ2-3	TRBV6-1	few
CASSYNRQDAQYF	-	TRBJ2-3	TRBV6-6	-
CASSKTRDGYTF	-	TRBJ1-2	TRBV28	-
CSVGGSTSGIETQYF	TRBD2	TRBJ2-5	TRBV29-1	many
CGVGGSTNYGYTF	-	TRBJ1-2	TRBV20-1	many
CASSRTGANTEAFF	TRBD1	TRBJ1-1	TRBV5-1	-
CASSLPPSPPQETQYF	-	-	TRBV27	-
CASSARGIEQYF	-	TRBJ2-7	TRBV9	-
CASSDGFSETQYF	-	TRBJ2-5	TRBV2	-
CASSRTGTKNNEQFF	-	TRBJ2-1	TRBV14	-
CASSGGTGDYNEQFF	TRBD1	TRBJ2-1	TRBV5-1	-
CASSSGTGSFYGYTF	TRBD1	TRBJ1-2	TRBV7-2	-
CSVEGGTGSYETQYF	TRBD1	TRBJ2-5	TRBV29-1	many
CSVEVTGGETQYF	-	-	TRBV29-1	-
CASSQLNSGRNEQYF	TRBD2	TRBJ2-7	TRBV3-1	-
CASSYTGYTEAFF	-	TRBJ1-1	TRBV6-6	-
CASNRKVNTEAFF	-	TRBJ1-1	TRBV12-3/TRBV12-4	few
CATWNRGVGSPLHF	TRBD1	TRBJ1-6	TRBV6-2/TRBV6-3	-
CASSGTTHGTSGGANDEQFF	TRBD2	TRBJ2-1	TRBV25-1	-
CSARNPVGLQETQYF	-	TRBJ2-5	TRBV20-1	-
CASSFWGGRADTQYF	TRBD2	TRBJ2-3	TRBV7-2	-
CATSRAGTGPYEQYF	-	TRBJ2-7	TRBV15	-
CASSPAASEQYF	-	TRBJ2-7	TRBV18	-
CASRGTSGRPRKSYNEQFF	TRBD2	TRBJ2-1	TRBV5-6	-
CASSNSDIVNYGYTF	-	TRBJ1-2	TRBV19	few
CSARAANQPQHF	-	TRBJ1-5	TRBV20-1	-
CSVDKVWTGGNEQFF	TRBD1	TRBJ2-1	TRBV29-1	-
CSVGSTADYEQYF	-	TRBJ2-7	TRBV29-1	-
CASSPPQRGEKLFF	-	TRBJ1-4	TRBV5-6	once
CASSLSGVGSPLHF	-	TRBJ1-6	TRBV27	few
CSVESGHLYGYTF	-	TRBJ1-2	TRBV29-1	-
CASSSPQGLGVETQFF	TRBD2	TRBJ2-1	TRBV7-2	-
CSARDLGSGKPNTGELFF	TRBD2	TRBJ2-2	TRBV20-1	few
CAGSPGQGPYEQYF	TRBD1	TRBJ2-7	TRBV5-5	-
CSALKRGTRVETQYF	TRBD2	TRBJ2-5	TRBV20-1	-
CASSRARETQYF	-	TRBJ2-5	TRBV6-5	-
CASASGQHSYEQYF	TRBD1	TRBJ2-7	TRBV9	-
CASSYPKQGWSDQETQYF	TRBD1	TRBJ2-5	TRBV6-5	few
CASSLQGLTDSPLHF	-	TRBJ1-6	TRBV7-2	few
CASSFPGTVEQYF	-	TRBJ2-7	TRBV7-2	-
CASSPGPGVGNEQFF	-	TRBJ2-1	TRBV21-1	-
CAGTGVSYEQYF	-	TRBJ2-7	TRBV6-1	-
CASSLAGGGDYYNEQFF	-	TRBJ2-1	TRBV11-2	many
CSASGTSGRAWYNDEQFF	TRBD2	TRBJ2-1	TRBV20-1	-
CSVEIGYNEQYF	-	-	TRBV29-1	-
CASSVATRGLQNEQFF	TRBD2	TRBJ2-1	TRBV9	few
CASSTDTGGNIQYF	TRBD2	TRBJ2-4	TRBV28	-
CASSYQIAGAYNEQFF	TRBD2	TRBJ2-1	TRBV6-5	-
CATSRGGTPKQYF	-	TRBJ2-3	TRBV15	-
CSALSQGDTQYF	-	TRBJ2-3	TRBV20-1	few
CSARDRGQGQPQHF	TRBD1	TRBJ1-5	TRBV20-1	few
CSARPDRAMNTEAFF	TRBD1	TRBJ1-1	TRBV20-1	-
CASSLATGWTEAFF	-	TRBJ1-1	TRBV5-6	few
CASSERTGQYGYTF	TRBD1	TRBJ1-2	TRBV28	-